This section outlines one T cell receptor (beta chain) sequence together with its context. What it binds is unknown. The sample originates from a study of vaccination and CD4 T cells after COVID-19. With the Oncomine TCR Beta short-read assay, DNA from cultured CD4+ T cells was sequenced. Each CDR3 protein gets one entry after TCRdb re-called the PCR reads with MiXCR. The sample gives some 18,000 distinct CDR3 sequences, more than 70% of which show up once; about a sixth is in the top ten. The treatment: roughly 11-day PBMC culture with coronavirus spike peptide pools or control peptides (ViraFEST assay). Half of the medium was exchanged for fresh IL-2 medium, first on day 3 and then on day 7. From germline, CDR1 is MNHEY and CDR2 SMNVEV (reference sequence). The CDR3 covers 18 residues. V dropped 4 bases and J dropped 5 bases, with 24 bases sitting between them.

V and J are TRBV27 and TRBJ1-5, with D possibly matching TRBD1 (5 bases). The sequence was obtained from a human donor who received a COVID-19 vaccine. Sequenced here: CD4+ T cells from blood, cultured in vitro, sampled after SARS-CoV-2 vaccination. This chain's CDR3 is CASSSGQGSLGTDQPQHF. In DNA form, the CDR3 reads TGTGCCAGCAGTTCGGGGCAGGGCAGTTTAGGAACGGATCAGCCCCAGCATTTT.